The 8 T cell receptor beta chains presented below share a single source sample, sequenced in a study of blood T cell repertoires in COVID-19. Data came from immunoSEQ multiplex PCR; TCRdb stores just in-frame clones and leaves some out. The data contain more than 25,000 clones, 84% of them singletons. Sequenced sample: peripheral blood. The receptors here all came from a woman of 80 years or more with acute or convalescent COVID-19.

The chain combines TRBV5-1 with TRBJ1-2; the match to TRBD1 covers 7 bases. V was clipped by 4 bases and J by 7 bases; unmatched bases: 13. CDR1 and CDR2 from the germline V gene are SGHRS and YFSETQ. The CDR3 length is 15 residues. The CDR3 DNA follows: TGCGCCAGCAGCCACGGGACAGTCAATACGGGTGGCTACACCTTC. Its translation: CASSHGTVNTGGYTF. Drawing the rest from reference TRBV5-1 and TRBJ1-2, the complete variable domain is KAGVTQTPRYLIKTRGQQVTLSCSPISGHRSVSWYQQTPGQGLQFLFEYFSETQRNKGNFPGRFSGRQFSNSRSEMNVSTLELGDSALYLCASSHGTVNTGGYTFGSGTRLTVV.

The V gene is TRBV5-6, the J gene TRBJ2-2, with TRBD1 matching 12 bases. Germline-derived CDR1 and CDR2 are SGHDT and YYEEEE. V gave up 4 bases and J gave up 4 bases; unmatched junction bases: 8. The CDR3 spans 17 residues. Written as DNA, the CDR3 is TGTGCCAGCAGCCCCCTGGGACAGGGGGCTGGCACCGGGGAGCTGTTTTTT. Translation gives CASSPLGQGAGTGELFF.

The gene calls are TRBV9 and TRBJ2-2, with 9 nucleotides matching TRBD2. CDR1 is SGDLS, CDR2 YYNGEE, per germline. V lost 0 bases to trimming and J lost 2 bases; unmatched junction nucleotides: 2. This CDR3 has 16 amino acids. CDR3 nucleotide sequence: TGTGCCAGCAGCGTAGTAGCGGGAGAAAACACCGGGGAGCTGTTTTTT. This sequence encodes CASSVVAGENTGELFF.

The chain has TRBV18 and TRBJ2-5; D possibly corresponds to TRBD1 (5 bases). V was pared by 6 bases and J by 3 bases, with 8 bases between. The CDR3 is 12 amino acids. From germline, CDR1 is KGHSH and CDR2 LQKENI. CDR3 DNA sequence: TGTGCCAGCTCCCTCAGGGAAGAGACCCAGTACTTC. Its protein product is CASSLREETQYF.

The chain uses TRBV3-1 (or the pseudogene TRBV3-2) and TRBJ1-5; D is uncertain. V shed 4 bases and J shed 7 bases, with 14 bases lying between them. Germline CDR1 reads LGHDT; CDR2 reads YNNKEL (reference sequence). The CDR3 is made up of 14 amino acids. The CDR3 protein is CASSPGSGAQPQHF. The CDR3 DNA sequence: TGTGCCAGCAGCCCTGGATCGGGAGCACAGCCCCAGCATTTT.

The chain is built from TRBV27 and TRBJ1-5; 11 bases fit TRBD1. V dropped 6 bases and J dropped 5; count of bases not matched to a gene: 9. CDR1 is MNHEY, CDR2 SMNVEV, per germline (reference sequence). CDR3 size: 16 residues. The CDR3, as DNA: TGTGCCAGCAGGCGAAGCGGGACAGGGGGTTATCAGCCCCAGCATTTT. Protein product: CASRRSGTGGYQPQHF.

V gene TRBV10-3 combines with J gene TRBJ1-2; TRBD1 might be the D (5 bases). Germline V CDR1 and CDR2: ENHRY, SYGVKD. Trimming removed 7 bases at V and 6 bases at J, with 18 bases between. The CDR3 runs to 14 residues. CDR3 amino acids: CAINPQGARHGYTF. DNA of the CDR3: TGTGCCATCAACCCTCAAGGGGCCAGGCATGGCTACACCTTC.

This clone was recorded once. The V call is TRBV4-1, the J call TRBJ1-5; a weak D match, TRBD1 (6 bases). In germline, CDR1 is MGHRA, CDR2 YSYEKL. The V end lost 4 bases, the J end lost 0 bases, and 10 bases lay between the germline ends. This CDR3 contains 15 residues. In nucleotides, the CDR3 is TGCGCCAGCAGCCCCTGGGACAATAGCAATCAGCCCCAGCATTTT. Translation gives CASSPWDNSNQPQHF.